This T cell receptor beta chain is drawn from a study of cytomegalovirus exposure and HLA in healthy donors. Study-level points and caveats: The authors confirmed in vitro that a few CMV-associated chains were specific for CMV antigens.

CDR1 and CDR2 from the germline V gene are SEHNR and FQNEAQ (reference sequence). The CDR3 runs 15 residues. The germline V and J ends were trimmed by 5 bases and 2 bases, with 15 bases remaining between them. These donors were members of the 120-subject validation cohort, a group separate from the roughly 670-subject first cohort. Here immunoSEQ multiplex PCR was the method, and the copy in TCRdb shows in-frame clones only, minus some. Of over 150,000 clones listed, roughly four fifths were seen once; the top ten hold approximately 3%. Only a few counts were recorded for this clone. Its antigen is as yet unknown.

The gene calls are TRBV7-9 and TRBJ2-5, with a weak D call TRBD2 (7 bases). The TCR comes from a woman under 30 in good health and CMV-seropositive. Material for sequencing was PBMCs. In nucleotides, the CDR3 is TGTGCCAGCAGCCCAGAGGGGGGGGAGCAAGAGACCCAGTACTTC. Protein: CASSPEGGEQETQYF. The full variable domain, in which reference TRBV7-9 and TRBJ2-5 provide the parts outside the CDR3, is DTGVSQNPRHKITKRGQNVTFRCDPISEHNRLYWYRQTLGQGPEFLTYFQNEAQLEKSRLLSDRFSAERPKGSFSTLEIQRTEQGDSAMYLCASSPEGGEQETQYFGPGTRLLVL.